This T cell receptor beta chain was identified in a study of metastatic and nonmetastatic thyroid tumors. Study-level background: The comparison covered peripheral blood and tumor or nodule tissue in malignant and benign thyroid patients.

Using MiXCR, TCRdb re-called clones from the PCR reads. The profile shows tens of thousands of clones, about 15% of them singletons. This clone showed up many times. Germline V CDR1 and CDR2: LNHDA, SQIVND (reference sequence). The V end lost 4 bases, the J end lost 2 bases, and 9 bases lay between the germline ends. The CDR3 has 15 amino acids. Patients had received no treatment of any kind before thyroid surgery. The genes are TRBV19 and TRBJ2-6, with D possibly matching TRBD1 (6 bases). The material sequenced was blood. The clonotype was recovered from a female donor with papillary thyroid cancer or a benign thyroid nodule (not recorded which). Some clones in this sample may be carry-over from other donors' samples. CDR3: CASSNREPGANVLTF. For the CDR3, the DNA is TGTGCCAGTAGTAACAGGGAACCTGGGGCCAACGTCCTGACTTTC. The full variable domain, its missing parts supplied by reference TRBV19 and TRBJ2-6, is DGGITQSPKYLFRKEGQNVTLSCEQNLNHDAMYWYRQDPGQGLRLIYYSQIVNDFQKGDIAEGYSVSREKKESFPLTVTSAQKNPTAFYLCASSNREPGANVLTFGAGSRLTVL.